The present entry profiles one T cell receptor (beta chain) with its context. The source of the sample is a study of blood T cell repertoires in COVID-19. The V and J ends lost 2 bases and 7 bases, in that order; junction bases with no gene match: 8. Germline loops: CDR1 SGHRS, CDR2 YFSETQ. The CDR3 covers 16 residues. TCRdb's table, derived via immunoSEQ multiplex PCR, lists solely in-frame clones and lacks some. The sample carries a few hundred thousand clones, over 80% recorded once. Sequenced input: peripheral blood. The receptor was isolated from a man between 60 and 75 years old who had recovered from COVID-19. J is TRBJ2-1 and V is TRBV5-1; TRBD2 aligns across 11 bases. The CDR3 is CASSFHSGRAGNEQFF. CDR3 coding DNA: TGCGCCAGCAGCTTTCATAGCGGGAGGGCCGGTAATGAGCAGTTCTTC.